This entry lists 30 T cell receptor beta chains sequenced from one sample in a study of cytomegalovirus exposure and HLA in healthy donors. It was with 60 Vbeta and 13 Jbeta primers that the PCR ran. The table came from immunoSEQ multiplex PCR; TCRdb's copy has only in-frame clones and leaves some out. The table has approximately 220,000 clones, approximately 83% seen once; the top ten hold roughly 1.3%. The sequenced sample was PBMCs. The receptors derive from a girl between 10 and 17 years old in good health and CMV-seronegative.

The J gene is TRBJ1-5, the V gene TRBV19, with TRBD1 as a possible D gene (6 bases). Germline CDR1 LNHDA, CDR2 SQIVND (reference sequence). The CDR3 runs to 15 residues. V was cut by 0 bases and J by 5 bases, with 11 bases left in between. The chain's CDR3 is CASSIDPRGHQPQHF. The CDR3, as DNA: TGTGCCAGTAGTATAGATCCCAGGGGCCATCAGCCCCAGCATTTT.

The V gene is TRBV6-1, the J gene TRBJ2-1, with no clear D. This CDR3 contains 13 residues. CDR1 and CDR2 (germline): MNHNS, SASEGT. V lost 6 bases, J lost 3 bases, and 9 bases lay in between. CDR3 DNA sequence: TGTGCCAGCAGCGTTATCTTCTACAATGAGCAGTTCTTC. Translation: CASSVIFYNEQFF.

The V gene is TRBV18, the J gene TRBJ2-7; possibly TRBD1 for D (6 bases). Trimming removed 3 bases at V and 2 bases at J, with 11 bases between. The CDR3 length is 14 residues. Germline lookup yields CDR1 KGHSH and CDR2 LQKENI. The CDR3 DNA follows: TGTGCCAGCTCACCTGGGGGCACAGCCTACGAGCAGTACTTC. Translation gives CASSPGGTAYEQYF.

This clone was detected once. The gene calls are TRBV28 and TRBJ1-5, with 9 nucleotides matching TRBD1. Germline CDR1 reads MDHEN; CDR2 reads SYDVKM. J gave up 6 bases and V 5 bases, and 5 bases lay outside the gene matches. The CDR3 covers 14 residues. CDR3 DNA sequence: TGTGCCAGCAGTCAACAGGGGGCCCGTCAGCCCCAGCATTTT. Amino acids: CASSQQGARQPQHF.

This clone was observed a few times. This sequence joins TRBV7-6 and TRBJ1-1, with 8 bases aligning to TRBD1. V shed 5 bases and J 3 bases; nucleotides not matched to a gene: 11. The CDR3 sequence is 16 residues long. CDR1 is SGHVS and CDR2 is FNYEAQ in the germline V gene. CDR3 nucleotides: TGTGCCAGCAGCCCTGCACCGGACAGGGCTGACACTGAAGCTTTCTTT. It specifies CASSPAPDRADTEAFF.

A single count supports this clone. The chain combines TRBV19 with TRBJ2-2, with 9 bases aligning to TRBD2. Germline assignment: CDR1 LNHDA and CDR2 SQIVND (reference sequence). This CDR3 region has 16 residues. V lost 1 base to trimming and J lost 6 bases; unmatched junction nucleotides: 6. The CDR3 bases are TGTGCCAGTAGTATAGCCGCTAGCGGGGCCGCCGGGGAGCTGTTTTTT. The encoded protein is CASSIAASGAAGELFF.

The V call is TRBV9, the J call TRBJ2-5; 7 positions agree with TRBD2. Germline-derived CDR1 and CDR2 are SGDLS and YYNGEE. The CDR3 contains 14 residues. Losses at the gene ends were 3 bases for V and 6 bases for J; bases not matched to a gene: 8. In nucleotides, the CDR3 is TGTGCCAGCAGCGCCACTAGCGCGGCGAAGACCCAGTACTTC. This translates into CASSATSAAKTQYF.

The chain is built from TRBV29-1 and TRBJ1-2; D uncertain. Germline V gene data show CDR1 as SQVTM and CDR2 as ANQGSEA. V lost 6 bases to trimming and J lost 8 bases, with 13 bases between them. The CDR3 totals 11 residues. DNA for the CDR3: TGCAGCGTCGGAATACAGAGCGGCTACACCTTC. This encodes CSVGIQSGYTF.

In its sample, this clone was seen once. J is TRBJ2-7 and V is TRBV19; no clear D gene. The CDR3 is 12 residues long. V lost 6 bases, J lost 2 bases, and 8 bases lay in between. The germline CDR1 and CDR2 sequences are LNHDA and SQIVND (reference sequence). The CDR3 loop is CASRDWTYEQYF. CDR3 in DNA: TGTGCCAGTAGAGACTGGACCTACGAGCAGTACTTC.

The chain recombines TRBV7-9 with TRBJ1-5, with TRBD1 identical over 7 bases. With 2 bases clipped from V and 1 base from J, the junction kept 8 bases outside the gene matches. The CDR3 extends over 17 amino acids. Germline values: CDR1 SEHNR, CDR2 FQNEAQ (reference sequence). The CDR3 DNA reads TGTGCCAGCAGCTTAACTCTGACAGGGCAGAGCAATCAGCCCCAGCATTTT. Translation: CASSLTLTGQSNQPQHF.

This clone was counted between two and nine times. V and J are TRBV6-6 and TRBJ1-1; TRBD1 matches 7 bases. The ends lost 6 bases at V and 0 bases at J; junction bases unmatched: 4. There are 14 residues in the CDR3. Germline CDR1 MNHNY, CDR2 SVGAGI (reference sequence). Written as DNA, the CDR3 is TGTGCCAGCAGCCGTGACAGGGTGAACACTGAAGCTTTCTTT. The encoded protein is CASSRDRVNTEAFF.

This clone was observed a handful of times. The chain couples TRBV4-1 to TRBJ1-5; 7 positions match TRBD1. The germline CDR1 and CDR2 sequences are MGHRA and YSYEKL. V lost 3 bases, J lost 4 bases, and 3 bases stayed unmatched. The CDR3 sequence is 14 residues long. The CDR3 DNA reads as TGCGCCAGCAGCCACTCAGGGGGAAATCAGCCCCAGCATTTT. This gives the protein CASSHSGGNQPQHF.

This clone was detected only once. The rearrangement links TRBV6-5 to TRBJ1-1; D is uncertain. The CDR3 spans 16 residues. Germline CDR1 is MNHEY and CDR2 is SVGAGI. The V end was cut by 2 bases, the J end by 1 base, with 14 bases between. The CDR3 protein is CASSYLSLRGNTEAFF. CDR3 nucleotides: TGTGCCAGCAGTTACCTATCCCTGCGTGGGAACACTGAAGCTTTCTTT.

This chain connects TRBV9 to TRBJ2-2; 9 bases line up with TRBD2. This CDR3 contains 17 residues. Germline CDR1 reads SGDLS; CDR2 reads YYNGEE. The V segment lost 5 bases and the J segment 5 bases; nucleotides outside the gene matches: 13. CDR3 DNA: TGTGCCAGCAGAAAAGGGGATGCTAGCGGGGAAACCGGGGAGCTGTTTTTT. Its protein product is CASRKGDASGETGELFF.

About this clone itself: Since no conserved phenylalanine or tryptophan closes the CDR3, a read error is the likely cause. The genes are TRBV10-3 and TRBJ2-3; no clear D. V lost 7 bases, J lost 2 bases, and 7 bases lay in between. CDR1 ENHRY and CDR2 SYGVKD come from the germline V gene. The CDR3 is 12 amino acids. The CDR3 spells CAIKSSTDTQYL. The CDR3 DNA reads TGTGCCATCAAGAGCTCCACAGATACGCAGTATTTG.

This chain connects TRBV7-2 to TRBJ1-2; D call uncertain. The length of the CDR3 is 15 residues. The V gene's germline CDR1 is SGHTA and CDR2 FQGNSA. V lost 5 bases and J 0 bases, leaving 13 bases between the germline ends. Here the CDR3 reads CASSLAYRPNYGYTF. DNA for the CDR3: TGTGCCAGCAGCCTCGCCTACAGACCTAACTATGGCTACACCTTC.

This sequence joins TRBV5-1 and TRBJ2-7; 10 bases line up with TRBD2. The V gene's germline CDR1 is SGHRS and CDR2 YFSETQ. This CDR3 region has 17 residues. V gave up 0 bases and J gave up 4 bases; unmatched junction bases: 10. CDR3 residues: CASSLGAGLAGVYEQYF. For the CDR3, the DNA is TGCGCCAGCAGCTTGGGTGCGGGTCTAGCGGGAGTGTACGAGCAGTACTTC.

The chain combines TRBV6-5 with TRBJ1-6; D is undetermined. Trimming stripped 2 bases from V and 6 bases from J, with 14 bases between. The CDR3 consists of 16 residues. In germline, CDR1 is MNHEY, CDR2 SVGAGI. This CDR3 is CASSYDSLGPNSPLHF. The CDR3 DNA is TGTGCCAGCAGTTACGATTCTTTGGGCCCTAATTCACCCCTCCACTTT.

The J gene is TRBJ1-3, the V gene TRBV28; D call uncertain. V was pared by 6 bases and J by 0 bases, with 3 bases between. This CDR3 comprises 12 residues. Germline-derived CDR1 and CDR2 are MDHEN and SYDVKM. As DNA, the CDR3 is TGTGCCAGCAGGGCCTCTGGAAACACCATATATTTT. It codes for CASRASGNTIYF.

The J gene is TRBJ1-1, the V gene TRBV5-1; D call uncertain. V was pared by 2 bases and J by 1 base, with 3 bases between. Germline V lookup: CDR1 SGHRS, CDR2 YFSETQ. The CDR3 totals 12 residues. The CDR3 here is CASSFSNTEAFF. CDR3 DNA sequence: TGCGCCAGCAGCTTCTCGAACACTGAAGCTTTCTTT.

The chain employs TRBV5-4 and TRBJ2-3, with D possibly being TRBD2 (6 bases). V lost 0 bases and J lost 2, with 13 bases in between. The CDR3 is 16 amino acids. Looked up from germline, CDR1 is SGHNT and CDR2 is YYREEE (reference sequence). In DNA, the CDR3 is TGTGCCAGCAGCTTGGAGCCTAGCGTGGACACAGATACGCAGTATTTT. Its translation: CASSLEPSVDTDTQYF.

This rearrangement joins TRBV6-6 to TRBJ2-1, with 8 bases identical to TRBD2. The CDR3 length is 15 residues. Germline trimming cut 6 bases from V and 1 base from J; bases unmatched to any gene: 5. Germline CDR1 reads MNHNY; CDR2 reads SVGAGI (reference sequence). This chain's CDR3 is CASSNSGSSYNEQFF. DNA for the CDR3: TGTGCCAGCAGCAACAGCGGGAGTTCCTACAATGAGCAGTTCTTC.

The CDR3 region is CASSPLAGGYNEQFF. Written as DNA, the CDR3 is TGTGCCAGCAGCCCACTAGCGGGGGGTTACAATGAGCAGTTCTTC. The chain combines TRBV6-1 with TRBJ2-1, with 12 nucleotides matching TRBD2. Germline V lookup: CDR1 MNHNS, CDR2 SASEGT. This CDR3 comprises 15 residues. Trimming took 6 bases from V and 4 from J; bases not matched to a gene: 4.

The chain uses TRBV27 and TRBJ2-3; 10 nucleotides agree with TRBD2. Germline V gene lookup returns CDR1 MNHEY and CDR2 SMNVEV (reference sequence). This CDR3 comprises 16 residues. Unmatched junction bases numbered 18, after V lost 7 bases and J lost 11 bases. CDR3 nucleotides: TGTGCCAGCAAATCTAGCGGGAGTCCCAGGGGGGAGAGGCAGTATTTT. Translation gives CASKSSGSPRGERQYF.

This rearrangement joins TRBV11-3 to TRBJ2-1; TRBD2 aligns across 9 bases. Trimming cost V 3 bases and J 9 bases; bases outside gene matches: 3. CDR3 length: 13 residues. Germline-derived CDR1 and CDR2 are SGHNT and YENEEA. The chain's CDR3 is CASSLAGGREQFF. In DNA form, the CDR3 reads TGTGCCAGCAGCTTGGCGGGGGGGCGTGAGCAGTTCTTC.

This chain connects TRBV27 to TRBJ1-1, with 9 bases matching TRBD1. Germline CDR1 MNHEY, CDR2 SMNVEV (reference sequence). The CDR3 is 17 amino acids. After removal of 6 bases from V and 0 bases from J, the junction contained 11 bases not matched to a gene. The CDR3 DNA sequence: TGTGCCAGCAGCAAAACGGGACAGGGAAGGGTGAACACTGAAGCTTTCTTT. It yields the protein CASSKTGQGRVNTEAFF.

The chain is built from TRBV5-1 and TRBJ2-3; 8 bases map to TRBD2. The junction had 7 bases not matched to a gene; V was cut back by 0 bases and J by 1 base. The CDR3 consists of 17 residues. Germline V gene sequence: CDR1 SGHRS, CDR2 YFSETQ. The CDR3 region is CASSLDGLARGTDTQYF. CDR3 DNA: TGCGCCAGCAGCTTGGATGGACTAGCCAGAGGCACAGATACGCAGTATTTT.

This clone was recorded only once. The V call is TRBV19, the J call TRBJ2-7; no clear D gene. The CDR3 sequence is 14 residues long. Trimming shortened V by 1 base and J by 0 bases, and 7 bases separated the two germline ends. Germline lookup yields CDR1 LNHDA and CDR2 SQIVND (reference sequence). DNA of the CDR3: TGTGCCAGTAGTATAGGCCCAGTCTCCTACGAGCAGTACTTC. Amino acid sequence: CASSIGPVSYEQYF.

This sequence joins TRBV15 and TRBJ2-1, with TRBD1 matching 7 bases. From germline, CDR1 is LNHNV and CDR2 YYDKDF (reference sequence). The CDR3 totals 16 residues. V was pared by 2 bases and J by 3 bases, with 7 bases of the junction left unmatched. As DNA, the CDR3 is TGTGCCACCAGCAGATCGCCGGGACAGAACTACAATGAGCAGTTCTTC. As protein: CATSRSPGQNYNEQFF.

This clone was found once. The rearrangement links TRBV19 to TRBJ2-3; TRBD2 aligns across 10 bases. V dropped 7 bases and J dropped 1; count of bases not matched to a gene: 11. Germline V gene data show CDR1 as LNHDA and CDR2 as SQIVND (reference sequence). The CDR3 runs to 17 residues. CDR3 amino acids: CASTGGAGGPGTDTQYF. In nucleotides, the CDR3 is TGTGCCAGTACCGGAGGAGCGGGAGGGCCCGGCACAGATACGCAGTATTTT.